This T cell receptor beta chain was identified in a study of early T cells in non-severe SARS-CoV-2 infection. Background on the study: Unsorted whole-blood RNA was sequenced in bulk, leaving chains unpaired. Overall study results and limits: Missing private and CD4 specificities, VDJdb matching favored anti-spike CD8 responses.

In the library, individual cDNA molecules carried attached unique molecular identifiers. TCRdb recomputed calls from the 5' RACE reads with MiXCR, one row per CDR3 protein. The sample holds 45,000 to 70,000 distinct CDR3 sequences, approximately 6% seen once. Germline assignment: CDR1 DFQATT and CDR2 SNEGSKA (reference sequence). The CDR3 is 16 amino acids. The V gene end was trimmed by 0 bases and the J gene end by 7 bases; junction bases not matched to a gene: 7. This clonotype was recorded many times. Its target is not known. The V and J genes are TRBV20-1 and TRBJ2-1, with 12 bases lining up with TRBD2. The specimen sequenced was whole blood. This sequence was found in an adult who was a healthcare worker with PCR-confirmed SARS-CoV-2 infection or an uninfected control (not recorded which). The CDR3 loop reads CSARDVSSGGVNEQFF. The CDR3 bases are TGCAGTGCTAGAGATGTCTCTAGCGGGGGGGTAAATGAGCAGTTCTTC.